A single T cell receptor beta chain is shown here with its context. Its target is not known. The protocol was immunoSEQ multiplex PCR, while the TCRdb copy is restricted to in-frame clones and leaves out a portion. The sample contains 85,000 to 95,000 clones, roughly 97% of which appear only once. This specimen belongs to a study of cytomegalovirus exposure and HLA in healthy donors. Per germline, CDR1 MNHEY and CDR2 SMNVEV (reference sequence). The trim removed 2 bases at V and 9 bases at J, leaving 5 bases unmatched. The CDR3 covers 13 residues. Study-level results: According to reports, the classifier identified cytomegalovirus status with high specificity and sensitivity.

These donors were members of the approximately 120-subject validation cohort, a group separate from the roughly 670-subject first cohort. The clonotype was recovered from a man between 18 and 35 years old in good health and CMV-seronegative. Material: PBMCs. V gene TRBV27 combines with J gene TRBJ1-2; the match to TRBD1 covers 8 bases. The CDR3 nucleotides read TGTGCCAGCAGTTTAGCCGACAGGGGTCGCTACACCTTC. This encodes CASSLADRGRYTF.